The clone carrying this T cell receptor (beta chain) is medium-sized in the sample. Treatment given: PENTA 11 planned treatment interruption arm or continuous ART arm. A 3' RACE protocol on RNA, with unique molecular identifiers, produced the TCR library. From the 3' RACE reads, TCRdb called clonotypes with MiXCR, one entry per CDR3 protein. The sample has roughly 7,300 distinct CDR3 sequences, about a sixth seen once. These data belong to a study of HIV-infected children after antiretroviral therapy interruption. The wider study: Median age was roughly 10 years (interruption) and about 8 years (continuous). EBV and CMV exposure was recorded in most children. In continuous treatment, analyzed samples were from weeks 0, 48 and 150.

V was shortened by 3 bases and J by 7 bases, with 16 bases between the two germline ends. The CDR3 spans 13 residues. Germline CDR1 and CDR2: DFQATT and SNEGSKA (reference sequence). V is TRBV20-1 and J is TRBJ2-7; weak D call: TRBD2 (5 bases). The sequence came from a pool of human donors with HIV. The sample in question was CD45RO+ CD8+ T cells from PBMCs, pooled from several time points, obtained from a donor given antiretroviral therapy, either interrupted or continuous. The subset is: memory CD8+ CD45RO+ CD45RA- T cells. This CDR3 reads CSASADRDWEQYF. The DNA for the CDR3 is TGCAGTGCTAGCGCGGACCGGGATTGGGAGCAGTACTTC.